A selection of T cell receptor beta chains follows, all from one sample in a study of blood T cell repertoires in COVID-19. Generated by immunoSEQ multiplex PCR, the TCRdb table keeps only in-frame clones and is missing some. The sample lists under 300,000 clones, approximately 92% seen once, with 3.5% to 5% in the top ten. The sequencing input was peripheral blood. These receptor sequences come from a woman in her forties who had recovered from COVID-19. Both conserved end residues are part of each CDR3. Fields, in order: clone size, V gene, J gene, D gene, CDR3 DNA, CDR3 protein. A D gene is named only where the DNA matches it firmly. Clone sizes are given selectively: once, few, many, or a class where the clone is expanded.

abundance: -
v_gene: TRBV3-1/TRBV3-2
j_gene: TRBJ2-5
d_gene: -
CDR3nt: TGTGCCAGCAGCCAAGAAGGGGAAAGTGGCCCCCGGACCCAGTACTTC
CDR3aa: CASSQEGESGPRTQYF

abundance: -
v_gene: TRBV27
j_gene: TRBJ1-1
d_gene: -
CDR3nt: TGTGCCAGCAGTTCCGCGGACAGATGGTCGGAAGCTTTCTTT
CDR3aa: CASSSADRWSEAFF

abundance: -
v_gene: TRBV6-5
j_gene: TRBJ2-1
d_gene: -
CDR3nt: TGTGCCAGCAGTCCCCGGCGAGGCAATGAGCAGTTCTTC
CDR3aa: CASSPRRGNEQFF

abundance: -
v_gene: TRBV3-1/TRBV3-2
j_gene: TRBJ2-3
d_gene: TRBD1
CDR3nt: TGTGCCAGCAGCCAACGTGGACAGGGGATAGATACGCAGTATTTT
CDR3aa: CASSQRGQGIDTQYF

abundance: once
v_gene: TRBV6-4
j_gene: TRBJ2-3
d_gene: TRBD1
CDR3nt: TGTGCCAGCAGTAGGGACAGGGCAGATACGCAGTATTTT
CDR3aa: CASSRDRADTQYF

abundance: -
v_gene: TRBV6-4
j_gene: TRBJ1-5
d_gene: -
CDR3nt: TGTGCCAGTAACTCCTTCCGAGCGACAGAAGATAGCAATCAGCCCCAGCATTTT
CDR3aa: CASNSFRATEDSNQPQHF

abundance: -
v_gene: TRBV7-7
j_gene: TRBJ2-6
d_gene: -
CDR3nt: TGTGCCAGCAGCTTAGCGAGGAACTCTGGGGCCAACGTCCTGACTTTC
CDR3aa: CASSLARNSGANVLTF

abundance: -
v_gene: TRBV7-9
j_gene: TRBJ2-1
d_gene: TRBD2
CDR3nt: TGTGCCAGCAGCTTAAGGACTAGCGGGAGCTCCTACAATGAGCAGTTCTTC
CDR3aa: CASSLRTSGSSYNEQFF

abundance: -
v_gene: TRBV7-2
j_gene: TRBJ2-6
d_gene: TRBD2
CDR3nt: TGTGCCAGCAGCTTAGCCGGAGCGGGAAACGCCGGGGCCAACGTCCTGACTTTC
CDR3aa: CASSLAGAGNAGANVLTF

abundance: -
v_gene: TRBV6-4
j_gene: TRBJ1-6
d_gene: -
CDR3nt: TGTGCCAGCAACCAGGGCGCTGATTCACCCCTCCACTTT
CDR3aa: CASNQGADSPLHF

abundance: -
v_gene: TRBV5-1
j_gene: TRBJ2-1
d_gene: TRBD2
CDR3nt: TGCGCCAGCAGCGGGAGTAGCGGGAGGATCAATGAGCAGTTCTTC
CDR3aa: CASSGSSGRINEQFF

abundance: -
v_gene: TRBV3-1/TRBV3-2
j_gene: TRBJ1-2
d_gene: -
CDR3nt: TGTGCCAGCAGCAGTCCCGGGACATTCGTCTACACCTTC
CDR3aa: CASSSPGTFVYTF

abundance: -
v_gene: TRBV19
j_gene: TRBJ1-2
d_gene: -
CDR3nt: TGTGCCAGTGCGGACATGCGCTATGGCTACACCTTC
CDR3aa: CASADMRYGYTF

abundance: -
v_gene: TRBV3-1/TRBV3-2
j_gene: TRBJ1-3
d_gene: TRBD1
CDR3nt: TGTGCCAGCAGCCAGTCGGGACAGGGAGGAAACACCATATATTTT
CDR3aa: CASSQSGQGGNTIYF

abundance: -
v_gene: TRBV12-3/TRBV12-4
j_gene: TRBJ2-5
d_gene: -
CDR3nt: TGTGCCAGCAGTTTTGGGGGAGGCGAGACCCAGTACTTC
CDR3aa: CASSFGGGETQYF

abundance: few
v_gene: TRBV6-5
j_gene: TRBJ1-5
d_gene: -
CDR3nt: TGTGCCAGCAGTCTGACACAGGGTGGTCATCAGCCCCAGCATTTT
CDR3aa: CASSLTQGGHQPQHF

abundance: -
v_gene: TRBV7-9
j_gene: TRBJ1-6
d_gene: -
CDR3nt: TGTGCCAGCAGTTCTTTAAATTCACCCCTCCACTTT
CDR3aa: CASSSLNSPLHF

abundance: -
v_gene: TRBV7-2
j_gene: TRBJ1-2
d_gene: -
CDR3nt: TGTGCCAGCAGCCCAGACGGTGGGGGGTCTTATGGCTACACCTTC
CDR3aa: CASSPDGGGSYGYTF

abundance: -
v_gene: TRBV11-2
j_gene: TRBJ1-2
d_gene: -
CDR3nt: TGTGCCAGCAGCTATCGGGGTTCGGAAGGCTACACCTTC
CDR3aa: CASSYRGSEGYTF

abundance: -
v_gene: TRBV27
j_gene: TRBJ2-1
d_gene: TRBD2
CDR3nt: TGTGCCAGCAGACTAGCGGACAATGAGCAGTTCTTC
CDR3aa: CASRLADNEQFF

abundance: -
v_gene: TRBV9
j_gene: TRBJ2-2
d_gene: TRBD2
CDR3nt: TGTGCCAGCAGCCCAGGGAGGGGAAGGACCGGGGAGCTGTTTTTT
CDR3aa: CASSPGRGRTGELFF

abundance: -
v_gene: TRBV7-9
j_gene: TRBJ1-1
d_gene: -
CDR3nt: TGTGCCAGCTTCCTGGAACTCGGCAGGCCGGGAGGCACTGAAGCTTTCTTT
CDR3aa: CASFLELGRPGGTEAFF

abundance: -
v_gene: TRBV12-3/TRBV12-4
j_gene: TRBJ2-5
d_gene: -
CDR3nt: TGTGCCAGCAGACCAGGGGTGGAAGAGACCCAGTACTTC
CDR3aa: CASRPGVEETQYF

abundance: -
v_gene: TRBV19
j_gene: TRBJ1-1
d_gene: TRBD1
CDR3nt: TGTGCCAGTAGTATAGGGACAGGGGTGGTGGACACTGAAGCTTTCTTT
CDR3aa: CASSIGTGVVDTEAFF

abundance: -
v_gene: TRBV6-2/TRBV6-3
j_gene: TRBJ2-2
d_gene: -
CDR3nt: TGTGCCAGCAGTTGGGTCAGGGGAAACACCGGGGAGCTGTTTTTT
CDR3aa: CASSWVRGNTGELFF

abundance: once
v_gene: TRBV7-9
j_gene: TRBJ1-3
d_gene: -
CDR3nt: TGTGCCAGCAGCTTCCAACGTACAGGGACTGGAAACACCATATATTTT
CDR3aa: CASSFQRTGTGNTIYF

abundance: -
v_gene: TRBV15
j_gene: TRBJ1-3
d_gene: TRBD1
CDR3nt: TGTGCCACCAGCGGATCACAGGGGGCGCCGGGAAACACCATATATTTT
CDR3aa: CATSGSQGAPGNTIYF

abundance: -
v_gene: TRBV19
j_gene: TRBJ1-3
d_gene: -
CDR3nt: TGTGCCAGTTGCCGTCGGGGGTACGGAAACACCATATATTTT
CDR3aa: CASCRRGYGNTIYF

abundance: -
v_gene: TRBV5-6
j_gene: TRBJ1-2
d_gene: -
CDR3nt: TGTGCCAGCAGCTTGGTCTCAGGCAACTTCATCTATGGCTACACCTTC
CDR3aa: CASSLVSGNFIYGYTF

abundance: -
v_gene: TRBV5-1
j_gene: TRBJ2-7
d_gene: -
CDR3nt: TGCGCCAGCAGCTTACAGGGAAGCTCCTACGAGCAGTACTTC
CDR3aa: CASSLQGSSYEQYF

abundance: -
v_gene: TRBV18
j_gene: TRBJ1-1
d_gene: -
CDR3nt: TGTGCCAGCTCACCAAGTTTTGGCGGTGAAGCTTTCTTT
CDR3aa: CASSPSFGGEAFF

abundance: -
v_gene: TRBV9
j_gene: TRBJ1-5
d_gene: -
CDR3nt: TGTGCCAGCAGTGCTACAGGGTCCAATCAGCCCCAGCATTTT
CDR3aa: CASSATGSNQPQHF

abundance: once
v_gene: TRBV9
j_gene: TRBJ2-1
d_gene: -
CDR3nt: TGTGCCAGCAGCGTAGGCCCATCCCTAGGGGGAAATGAGCAGTTCTTC
CDR3aa: CASSVGPSLGGNEQFF

abundance: -
v_gene: TRBV27
j_gene: TRBJ2-3
d_gene: -
CDR3nt: TGTGCCAGCAGAGACGAGCGGGCGGGCACAGATACGCAGTATTTT
CDR3aa: CASRDERAGTDTQYF

abundance: -
v_gene: TRBV12-3/TRBV12-4
j_gene: TRBJ1-2
d_gene: TRBD1
CDR3nt: TGTGCCAGCAGGACTCTGACAGGGATCCACACCTTC
CDR3aa: CASRTLTGIHTF

abundance: -
v_gene: TRBV20-1
j_gene: TRBJ2-5
d_gene: TRBD2
CDR3nt: TGCAGTGCTAGTAGCGGGGGGCCACAAGAGACCCAGTACTTC
CDR3aa: CSASSGGPQETQYF

abundance: -
v_gene: TRBV18
j_gene: TRBJ1-3
d_gene: TRBD1
CDR3nt: TGTGCCAGCTCACCTTGGACAGGAACCGACTCTGGAAACACCATATATTTT
CDR3aa: CASSPWTGTDSGNTIYF

abundance: -
v_gene: TRBV5-4
j_gene: TRBJ1-5
d_gene: -
CDR3nt: TGTGCCAGCAGCTTGAATCCTGAGCGGAATCAGCCCCAGCATTTT
CDR3aa: CASSLNPERNQPQHF

abundance: -
v_gene: TRBV10-3
j_gene: TRBJ1-3
d_gene: -
CDR3nt: TGTGCCATCAGCGCTGGACAAGCCTCTGGAAACACCATATATTTT
CDR3aa: CAISAGQASGNTIYF

abundance: -
v_gene: TRBV11-2
j_gene: TRBJ2-1
d_gene: TRBD2
CDR3nt: TGTGCCAGCAGCTCAAGTAGCGGGGAGCAGTTCTTC
CDR3aa: CASSSSSGEQFF

abundance: -
v_gene: TRBV27
j_gene: TRBJ2-6
d_gene: -
CDR3nt: TGTGCCAGCAGTATAGAATCGGGGGCCAACGTCCTGACTTTC
CDR3aa: CASSIESGANVLTF

abundance: -
v_gene: TRBV9
j_gene: TRBJ2-4
d_gene: -
CDR3nt: TGTGCCAGCAGCCCCAGGGGCACTTGGGACATTCAGTACTTC
CDR3aa: CASSPRGTWDIQYF